The 6 T cell receptor beta chains reported below all come from one sample, sequenced in a study of T cell responses to AZD1222 COVID-19 vaccine (dated by TCRdb to about 2021). The time point label corresponds to: about 28 days (+/-7) after the second vaccine dose. Libraries were prepared through the immunoSEQ multiplex PCR assay. TCRdb carries this immuneACCESS record with in-frame sequences only. Its versions omit some clonotypes, under half of them owing to an unresolved V gene in the studies checked, with the rest unexplained. Present in this sample are some 150,000 clones, about 92% of which were seen just once. Clones ranked in the top ten supply roughly 1.5% of the sample. The material sequenced was peripheral blood, taken 28 days after the second AZD1222 dose. The receptor source for this set is an adult who received the AZD1222 COVID-19 vaccine.

The V and J genes are TRBV27 and TRBJ1-1; the D is unclear. In germline, CDR1 is MNHEY, CDR2 SMNVEV (reference sequence). CDR3 size: 15 residues. Deletions cut 2 bases from V and 0 bases from J, with 10 bases between. As DNA, the CDR3 is TGTGCCAGCAGTTTAATCGGGGTACTGAACACTGAAGCTTTCTTT. Amino acid sequence: CASSLIGVLNTEAFF.

The table lists this clone with a few counts. This chain joins TRBV2 and TRBJ2-7; D possibly corresponds to TRBD2 (5 bases). Germline lookup yields CDR1 SNHLY and CDR2 FYNNEI. Trimming left V 3 bases short and J 8 bases short, with 17 bases between. This CDR3 is built from 14 residues. CDR3 region: CASSDRGGWDKQYF. For the CDR3, the DNA is TGTGCCAGCAGTGACCGGGGTGGGTGGGATAAGCAGTACTTC.

The gene calls are TRBV19 and TRBJ2-3; 11 bases agree with TRBD2. The ends lost 6 bases at V and 2 bases at J; junction bases unmatched: 4. CDR1 is LNHDA, CDR2 SQIVND, per germline (reference sequence). CDR3 size: 15 residues. The CDR3 DNA sequence: TGTGCCAGTAGCGGACTAGCGGGCTCCACAGATACGCAGTATTTT. As protein: CASSGLAGSTDTQYF.

The V and J genes are TRBV9 and TRBJ2-5; the match to TRBD2 covers 7 bases. The CDR3 sequence is 16 residues long. V was clipped by 4 bases and J by 5 bases; unmatched bases: 14. Germline V gene lookup returns CDR1 SGDLS and CDR2 YYNGEE. The CDR3 DNA is TGTGCCAGCAGCCGCGGGGACTACCACGGTCGGGAGACCCAGTACTTC. Its translation: CASSRGDYHGRETQYF.

The chain is built from TRBV18 and TRBJ1-2; no clear D. V gave up 5 bases and J gave up 5 bases, with 6 bases separating them. CDR3 size: 11 residues. Germline assignment: CDR1 KGHSH and CDR2 LQKENI. CDR3 loop: CASSEQYGYTF. As DNA, the CDR3 is TGTGCCAGCTCAGAGCAGTATGGCTACACCTTC.

The chain has TRBV2 and TRBJ2-2; 8 bases map to TRBD1. The CDR3 runs 16 residues. With 3 bases clipped from V and 1 base from J, the junction kept 4 bases outside the gene matches. The germline V gene encodes CDR1 SNHLY and CDR2 FYNNEI. The CDR3 here is CASSEPGTGNTGELFF. In DNA, the CDR3 is TGTGCCAGCAGTGAGCCAGGGACAGGGAACACCGGGGAGCTGTTTTTT.